Given below is one TCR beta chain in context. Germline CDR1 reads MNHEY; CDR2 reads SVGEGT. V lost 7 bases and J 12 bases, leaving 17 bases between the germline ends. There are 12 residues in the CDR3. Researchers generated TCR beta cDNA from roughly 520 ng of total RNA, relying on a constant-region primer. ARM-PCR, slightly modified, supplied the TCR beta libraries through three nested multiplex PCR rounds. A C-beta reverse primer was combined with TRBV1-TRBV30 forward primers in the first two PCR rounds, and each round had around 11 cycles. TCRdb ran MiXCR on the multiplex PCR reads and lists one entry per CDR3 protein. Of 180,000 or so distinct CDR3 sequences listed, less than 65% are singletons. This entry belongs to a study of tumor-infiltrating lymphocytes in primary liver carcinoma. Germline DNA was extracted alongside blood RNA, which was obtained from unsorted whole blood.

The V call is TRBV6-2 or TRBV6-3, the J call TRBJ2-3; D remains ambiguous. The sequenced sample was peripheral blood. This clonotype was obtained from a man between 40 and 49 years old with primary liver carcinoma and hepatitis B virus infection. The CDR3 spells CASNTIGSDQYF. The CDR3 coding sequence is TGTGCCAGCAATACCATCGGCAGTGACCAGTATTTT.